A selection of T cell receptor beta chains follows, all from one sample in a study of cytomegalovirus exposure and HLA in healthy donors. Generated by immunoSEQ multiplex PCR, the TCRdb table keeps only in-frame clones and is missing some. The sample holds roughly 130,000 clones, around 80% seen once. Specimen: PBMCs. The origin of the receptors is a boy aged 2 to 10 in good health and CMV-seronegative. CDR3s include the opening cysteine and the closing phenylalanine or tryptophan. A D gene is named only where the DNA matches it firmly. The listing skips clone size in some rows; elsewhere it reads once, few, many or a size class.

d_call: -
j_call: TRBJ1-5
v_call: TRBV2
clone_size: -
cdr3_aa: CASSETSYNQPQHF
cdr3_nt: TGTGCCAGCAGTGAAACATCGTATAATCAGCCCCAGCATTTT

d_call: -
j_call: TRBJ2-3
v_call: TRBV5-1
clone_size: -
cdr3_aa: CASSLDGSTDTQYF
cdr3_nt: TGCGCCAGCAGCTTGGACGGGAGCACAGATACGCAGTATTTT

d_call: TRBD2
j_call: TRBJ2-1
v_call: TRBV29-1
clone_size: few
cdr3_aa: CSARVSGMGEQFF
cdr3_nt: TGCAGTGCCCGGGTTAGCGGGATGGGTGAGCAGTTCTTC

d_call: -
j_call: TRBJ2-7
v_call: TRBV5-1
clone_size: -
cdr3_aa: CASSLDGSSYEQYF
cdr3_nt: TGCGCCAGCAGCTTGGACGGGAGCTCCTACGAGCAGTACTTC

d_call: -
j_call: TRBJ1-2
v_call: TRBV10-3
clone_size: -
cdr3_aa: CAISGTDSLGYTF
cdr3_nt: TGTGCCATCAGTGGGACAGATTCTCTCGGCTACACCTTC

d_call: TRBD2
j_call: TRBJ2-2
v_call: TRBV4-2
clone_size: -
cdr3_aa: CASSRVGGLAGEGELFF
cdr3_nt: TGTGCCAGCAGCCGCGTTGGGGGACTAGCGGGAGAAGGGGAGCTGTTTTTT

d_call: TRBD1
j_call: TRBJ2-7
v_call: TRBV9
clone_size: -
cdr3_aa: CASSVGIDRAYEQYF
cdr3_nt: TGTGCCAGCAGCGTAGGGATCGACAGGGCATACGAGCAGTACTTC

d_call: -
j_call: TRBJ2-3
v_call: TRBV27
clone_size: -
cdr3_aa: CASSLGRNTRTQYF
cdr3_nt: TGTGCCAGCAGTCTTGGGCGCAACACAAGGACGCAGTATTTT

d_call: TRBD2
j_call: TRBJ2-3
v_call: TRBV11-2
clone_size: -
cdr3_aa: CASSHSGSWADTQYF
cdr3_nt: TGTGCCAGCAGCCACAGCGGGAGCTGGGCAGATACGCAGTATTTT

d_call: -
j_call: TRBJ2-3
v_call: TRBV9
clone_size: -
cdr3_aa: CASSVGGVETDTQYF
cdr3_nt: TGTGCCAGCAGCGTAGGGGGGGTAGAGACAGATACGCAGTATTTT

d_call: -
j_call: TRBJ2-7
v_call: TRBV6-8
clone_size: -
cdr3_aa: CASRTTKLQGNYEQYF
cdr3_nt: TGTGCCAGCAGAACTACGAAGTTGCAGGGGAACTACGAGCAGTACTTC

d_call: -
j_call: TRBJ1-1
v_call: TRBV15
clone_size: -
cdr3_aa: CATSRDRGTPWTEAFF
cdr3_nt: TGTGCCACCAGCAGAGATAGAGGCACCCCGTGGACTGAAGCTTTCTTT

d_call: -
j_call: TRBJ1-4
v_call: TRBV4-2
clone_size: -
cdr3_aa: CASRTTVNEKLFF
cdr3_nt: TGTGCCAGCAGGACGACAGTTAATGAAAAACTGTTTTTT

d_call: -
j_call: TRBJ2-3
v_call: TRBV5-4
clone_size: -
cdr3_aa: CASSWLGRGPSTDTQYF
cdr3_nt: TGTGCCAGCAGCTGGTTAGGCAGAGGGCCTAGCACAGATACGCAGTATTTT

d_call: -
j_call: TRBJ2-3
v_call: TRBV7-9
clone_size: -
cdr3_aa: CASSSLRGTDTQYF
cdr3_nt: TGTGCCAGCAGCTCCCTCCGGGGCACAGATACGCAGTATTTT

d_call: -
j_call: TRBJ2-1
v_call: TRBV6-5
clone_size: -
cdr3_aa: CASSYMGLTYNEQFF
cdr3_nt: TGTGCCAGCAGTTACATGGGGCTAACCTACAATGAGCAGTTCTTC

d_call: TRBD2
j_call: TRBJ2-3
v_call: TRBV11-2
clone_size: -
cdr3_aa: CASSSLLRLAGVTDTQYF
cdr3_nt: TGTGCCAGCAGCTCCCTCCTAAGACTAGCGGGAGTTACAGATACGCAGTATTTT

d_call: -
j_call: TRBJ2-5
v_call: TRBV5-1
clone_size: -
cdr3_aa: CASSLGGSETQYF
cdr3_nt: TGCGCCAGCAGCTTGGGCGGTTCCGAGACCCAGTACTTC

d_call: TRBD1
j_call: TRBJ1-6
v_call: TRBV5-5
clone_size: few
cdr3_aa: CASSTTGVANSPLHF
cdr3_nt: TGTGCCAGCAGTACGACAGGGGTAGCAAATTCACCCCTCCACTTT

d_call: TRBD1
j_call: TRBJ2-1
v_call: TRBV2
clone_size: -
cdr3_aa: CASSPGQSVLAEQFF
cdr3_nt: TGTGCCAGCAGTCCGGGACAGTCGGTTCTCGCTGAGCAGTTCTTC

d_call: -
j_call: TRBJ1-2
v_call: TRBV30
clone_size: -
cdr3_aa: CAWTGAISNYGYTF
cdr3_nt: TGTGCCTGGACAGGGGCCATAAGTAACTATGGCTACACCTTC

d_call: -
j_call: TRBJ1-1
v_call: TRBV2
clone_size: few
cdr3_aa: CASTVNTEAFF
cdr3_nt: TGTGCCAGCACGGTGAACACTGAAGCTTTCTTT

d_call: TRBD1
j_call: TRBJ1-2
v_call: TRBV12-5
clone_size: once
cdr3_aa: CASGLVGTAFYYGYTF
cdr3_nt: TGTGCTAGTGGTTTGGTCGGGACAGCCTTTTACTATGGCTACACCTTC